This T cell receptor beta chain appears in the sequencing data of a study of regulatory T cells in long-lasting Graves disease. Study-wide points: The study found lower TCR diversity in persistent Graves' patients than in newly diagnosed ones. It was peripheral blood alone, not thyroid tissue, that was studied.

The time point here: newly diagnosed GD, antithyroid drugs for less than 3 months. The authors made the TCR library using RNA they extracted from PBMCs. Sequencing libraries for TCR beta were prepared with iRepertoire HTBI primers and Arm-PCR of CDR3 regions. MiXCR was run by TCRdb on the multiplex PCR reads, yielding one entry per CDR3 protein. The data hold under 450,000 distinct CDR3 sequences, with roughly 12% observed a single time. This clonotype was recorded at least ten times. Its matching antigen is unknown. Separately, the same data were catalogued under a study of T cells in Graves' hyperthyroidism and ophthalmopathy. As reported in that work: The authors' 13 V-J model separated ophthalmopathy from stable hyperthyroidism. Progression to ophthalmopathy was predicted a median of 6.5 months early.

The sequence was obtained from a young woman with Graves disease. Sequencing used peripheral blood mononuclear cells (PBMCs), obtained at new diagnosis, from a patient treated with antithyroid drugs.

CDR3 sequence reads: CASSYYPGRGNEQFF. CDR3 bases: TGTGCCAGCAGTTACTACCCCGGCCGGGGCAATGAGCAGTTCTTC. This chain links TRBV6-5 with TRBJ2-1, with D possibly being TRBD2 (5 bases). The CDR3 extends over 15 amino acids. V was shortened by 1 base and J by 6 bases, with 13 bases between the two germline ends. Germline V gene data show CDR1 as MNHEY and CDR2 as SVGAGI.